The clone carrying this T cell receptor (beta chain) was seen only once. Its antigen remains unidentified. TCRdb keeps only in-frame clones here, not all; method: immunoSEQ multiplex PCR. The sample comprises roughly 80,000 clones, around 90% of which are singletons, and around 4% rests with the top ten. The germline V gene has CDR1 PRHDT and CDR2 FYEKMQ (reference sequence). The CDR3 sequence is 14 residues long. Trimming took 5 bases from V and 0 from J; bases not matched to a gene: 2. The entry originates in a study of T cell responses to AZD1222 COVID-19 vaccine. Findings and caveats of the study: Sampled repertoires all dated from after the peak T cell response. Variant regions that are unmutated are reportedly the target of nearly half of spike-specific TCRs.

The sequenced sample was peripheral blood, obtained on day 0 of AZD1222 vaccination. The origin of this receptor is an adult in good health. This chain connects TRBV13 to TRBJ1-1; 8 positions match TRBD1. The CDR3 DNA reads TGTGCCAGCAGCCGGACAGGGCTGAACACTGAAGCTTTCTTT. This encodes CASSRTGLNTEAFF.